The 8 T cell receptor beta chains presented below share a single source sample, sequenced in a study of T cells in Graves' hyperthyroidism and ophthalmopathy. Using RNA transcripts as the source, TCR beta CDR3 regions were amplified. HTBI primers were the set used in a first-round RT-PCR of the TCR CDR3. MiXCR, applied by TCRdb to the multiplex PCR reads, yields one record per CDR3 protein. The repertoire holds over 250,000 distinct CDR3 sequences, with more than 15% as singletons. The sample comprised blood. The source of these receptors is a woman in her fifties or sixties with Graves' ophthalmopathy.

This clonotype has at least ten counts. This sequence joins TRBV20-1 and TRBJ2-7, with D perhaps assigned TRBD1 or TRBD2 (5 bases each). This CDR3 region has 12 residues. V lost 5 bases and J 5 bases, leaving 13 bases between the germline ends. Germline lookup yields CDR1 DFQATT and CDR2 SNEGSKA (reference sequence). CDR3 in amino acids: CSAPRGRHEQYF. The DNA of the CDR3 is TGCAGTGCTCCTCGGGGCAGGCACGAGCAGTACTTC.

Notes on this clonotype: A read error is possible here, since a much larger clone lies one base away. The chain employs TRBV30 and TRBJ1-1, with D perhaps matching TRBD1 (6 bases). The CDR3 has 14 residues. The germline gives CDR1 GTSNPN, CDR2 SVGIG (reference sequence). CDR3: CAWSVIGGDTEASF. The CDR3 DNA follows: TGTGCCTGGAGTGTAATCGGGGGGGACACTGAAGCTTCCTTT.

This clonotype was detected many times. The chain couples TRBV20-1 to TRBJ2-7; 8 bases align to TRBD1. The CDR3 sequence is 13 residues long. Germline V lookup: CDR1 DFQATT, CDR2 SNEGSKA (reference sequence). The CDR3 coding sequence is TGCAGCCTTCAGGGGACAGGAACCTACGAGCAGTACTTC. It specifies CSLQGTGTYEQYF.

This clonotype has just one count. The chain uses TRBV19 and TRBJ2-5, with D possibly TRBD2 on 5 matching bases. CDR3 length: 14 amino acids. The V and J ends lost 0 bases and 5 bases respectively, with 10 bases between them. CDR1 is LNHDA, CDR2 SQIVND, per germline (reference sequence). DNA of the CDR3: TGTGCCAGTAGTATAGATCCCCTAGCTGAGACCCAGTACTTC. This sequence encodes CASSIDPLAETQYF.

The chain joins TRBV4-3 to TRBJ2-1; possible D gene TRBD1, 6 bases. CDR3 length: 14 amino acids. The ends were cut back, 0 bases at V and 6 bases at J, with 9 bases in the middle. Per germline, CDR1 LGHNA and CDR2 YSLEER. CDR3 sequence (DNA): TGCGCCAGCAGCCAAGAAGTCAGGGGCAATGAGCAGTTCTTC. It translates to CASSQEVRGNEQFF.

This clonotype was counted at least ten times. The chain couples TRBV20-1 to TRBJ2-3; D is unclear. Trimming took 3 bases from V and 0 from J, leaving 10 bases between them. CDR1 and CDR2 from the germline V gene are DFQATT and SNEGSKA (reference sequence). This CDR3 is built from 14 residues. The CDR3 here is CSASSGVSTDTQYF. DNA of the CDR3: TGCAGTGCTAGTTCGGGCGTTAGCACAGATACGCAGTATTTT.

The chain carries TRBV15 and TRBJ1-4, with no clear D. The CDR3 is 14 amino acids. Germline loops: CDR1 LNHNV, CDR2 YYDKDF (reference sequence). Trimming cost V 4 bases and J 4 bases, with 10 bases left between them. The CDR3 sequence: CATSTEGYNEKLFF. In DNA form, the CDR3 reads TGTGCCACCAGCACCGAAGGATATAATGAAAAACTGTTTTTT.

This clonotype was counted at least ten times. V and J are TRBV27 and TRBJ2-7; D remains ambiguous. V was shortened by 4 bases and J by 3 bases, with 16 bases between the two germline ends. Germline V gene data show CDR1 as MNHEY and CDR2 as SMNVEV (reference sequence). The CDR3 is made up of 15 amino acids. The chain's CDR3 is CASSSITRKYYEQYF. The CDR3 DNA sequence: TGTGCCAGCAGTTCCATTACGAGGAAGTACTACGAGCAGTACTTC.